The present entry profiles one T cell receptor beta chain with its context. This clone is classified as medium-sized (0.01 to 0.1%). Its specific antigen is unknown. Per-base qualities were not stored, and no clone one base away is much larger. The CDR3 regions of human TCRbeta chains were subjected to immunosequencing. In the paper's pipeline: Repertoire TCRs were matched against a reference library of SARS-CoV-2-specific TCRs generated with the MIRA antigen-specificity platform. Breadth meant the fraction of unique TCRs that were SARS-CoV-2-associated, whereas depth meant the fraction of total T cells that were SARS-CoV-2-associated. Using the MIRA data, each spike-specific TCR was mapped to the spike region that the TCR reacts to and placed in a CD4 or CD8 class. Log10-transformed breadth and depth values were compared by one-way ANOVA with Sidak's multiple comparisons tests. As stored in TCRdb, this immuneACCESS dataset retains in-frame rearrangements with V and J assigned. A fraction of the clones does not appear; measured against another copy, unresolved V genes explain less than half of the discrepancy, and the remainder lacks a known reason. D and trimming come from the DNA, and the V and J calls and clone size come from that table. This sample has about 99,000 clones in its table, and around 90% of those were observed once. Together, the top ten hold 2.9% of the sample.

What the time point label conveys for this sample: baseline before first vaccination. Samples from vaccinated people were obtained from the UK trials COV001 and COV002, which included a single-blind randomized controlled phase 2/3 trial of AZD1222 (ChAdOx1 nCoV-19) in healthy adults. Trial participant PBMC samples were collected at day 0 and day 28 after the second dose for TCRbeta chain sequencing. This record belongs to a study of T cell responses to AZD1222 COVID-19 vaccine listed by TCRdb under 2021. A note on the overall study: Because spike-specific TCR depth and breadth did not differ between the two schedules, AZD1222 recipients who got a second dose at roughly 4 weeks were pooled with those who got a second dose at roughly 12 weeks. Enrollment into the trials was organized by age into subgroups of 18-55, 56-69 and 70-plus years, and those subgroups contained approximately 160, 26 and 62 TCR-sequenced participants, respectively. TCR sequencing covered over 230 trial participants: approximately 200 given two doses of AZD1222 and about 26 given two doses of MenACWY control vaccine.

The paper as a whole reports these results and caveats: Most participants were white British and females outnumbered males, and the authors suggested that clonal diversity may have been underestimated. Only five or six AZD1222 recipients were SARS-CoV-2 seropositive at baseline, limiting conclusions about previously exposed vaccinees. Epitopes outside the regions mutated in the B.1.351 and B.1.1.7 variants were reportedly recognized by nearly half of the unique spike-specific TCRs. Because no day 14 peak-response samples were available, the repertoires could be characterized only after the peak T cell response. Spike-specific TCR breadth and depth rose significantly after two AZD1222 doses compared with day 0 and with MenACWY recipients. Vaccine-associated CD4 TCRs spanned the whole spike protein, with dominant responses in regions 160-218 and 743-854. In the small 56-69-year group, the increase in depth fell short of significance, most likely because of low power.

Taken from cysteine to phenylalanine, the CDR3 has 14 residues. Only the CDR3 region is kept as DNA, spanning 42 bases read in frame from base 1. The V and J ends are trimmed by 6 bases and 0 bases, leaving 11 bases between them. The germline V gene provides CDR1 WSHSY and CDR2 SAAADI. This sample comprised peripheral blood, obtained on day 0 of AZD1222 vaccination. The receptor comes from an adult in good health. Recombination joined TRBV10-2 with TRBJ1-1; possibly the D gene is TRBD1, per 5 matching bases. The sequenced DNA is TGCGCCAGCAGGGGGAAGGGGATGAACACTGAAGCTTTCTTT. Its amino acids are CASRGKGMNTEAFF.